The T cell receptor beta chain under discussion was sequenced for a study of blood T cell repertoires in COVID-19. Germline V CDR1 and CDR2: SQVTM, ANQGSEA. The CDR3 spans 12 residues. Deletions cut 4 bases from V and 5 bases from J, with 12 bases between. TCRdb's table, derived via immunoSEQ multiplex PCR, lists solely in-frame clones and lacks some. Found here are some 460,000 clones, 70% to 90% of them singletons; the top ten hold under 2.5%. Clinical history as reported by participants underpinned cohort assignment. Sequencing input: PBMCs or T cells enriched from blood (not recorded which). This receptor was obtained from a woman younger than 35 with acute COVID-19. The rearrangement joins TRBV29-1 to TRBJ2-7; D may be TRBD1 (5 bases). CDR3: CSVAGHSDEQYF. The CDR3 DNA reads TGCAGCGTTGCCGGACACTCAGACGAGCAGTACTTC.